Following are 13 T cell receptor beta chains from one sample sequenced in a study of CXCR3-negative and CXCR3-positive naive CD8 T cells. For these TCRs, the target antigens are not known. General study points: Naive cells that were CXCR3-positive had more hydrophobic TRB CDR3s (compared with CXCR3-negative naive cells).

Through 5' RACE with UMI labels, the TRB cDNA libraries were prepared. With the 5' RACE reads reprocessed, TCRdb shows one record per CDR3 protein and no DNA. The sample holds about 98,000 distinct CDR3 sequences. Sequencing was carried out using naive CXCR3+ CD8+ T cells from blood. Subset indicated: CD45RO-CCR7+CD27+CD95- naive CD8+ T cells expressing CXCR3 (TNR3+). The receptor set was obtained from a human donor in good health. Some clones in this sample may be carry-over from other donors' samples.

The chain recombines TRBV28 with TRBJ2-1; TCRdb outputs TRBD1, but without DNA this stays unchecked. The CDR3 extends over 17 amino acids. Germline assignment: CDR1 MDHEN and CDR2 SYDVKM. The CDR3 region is CASSPLSGTGGSNEQFF.

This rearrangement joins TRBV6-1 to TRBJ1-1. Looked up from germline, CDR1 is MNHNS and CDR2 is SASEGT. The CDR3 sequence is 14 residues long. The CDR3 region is CASPSPVMNTEAFF.

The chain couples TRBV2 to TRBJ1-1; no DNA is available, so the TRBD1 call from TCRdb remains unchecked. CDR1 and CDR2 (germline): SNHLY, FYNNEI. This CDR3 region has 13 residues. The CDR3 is CAEEQGFGTEAFF.

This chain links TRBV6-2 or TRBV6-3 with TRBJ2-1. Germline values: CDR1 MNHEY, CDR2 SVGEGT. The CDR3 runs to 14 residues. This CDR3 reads CASSYSISGNEQFF.

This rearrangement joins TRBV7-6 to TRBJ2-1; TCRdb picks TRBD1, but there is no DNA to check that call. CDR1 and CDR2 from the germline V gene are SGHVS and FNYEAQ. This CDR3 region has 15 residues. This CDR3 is CASSRTQGYQDEQFF.

The CDR3 spells CASSEGFREADTQYF. V and J are TRBV2 and TRBJ2-3; absent DNA, TCRdb's TRBD2 call cannot be checked. The length of the CDR3 is 15 residues. Germline V lookup: CDR1 SNHLY, CDR2 FYNNEI. Full variable domain (rest looked up from reference TRBV2 and TRBJ2-3): EPEVTQTPSHQVTQMGQEVILRCVPISNHLYFYWYRQILGQKVEFLVSFYNNEISEKSEIFDDQFSVERPDGSNFTLKIRSTKLEDSAMYFCASSEGFREADTQYFGPGTRLTVL.

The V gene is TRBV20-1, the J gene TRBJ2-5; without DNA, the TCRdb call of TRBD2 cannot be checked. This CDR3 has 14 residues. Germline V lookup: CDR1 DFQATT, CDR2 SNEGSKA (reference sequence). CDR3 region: CSATGLAGQETQYF.

CDR3 sequence reads: CASSLAGGSNEQFF. The J gene is TRBJ2-1, the V gene TRBV6-2 or TRBV6-3; the D call of TRBD2 rests on TCRdb alone, since no DNA is present to check it. The CDR3 sequence is 14 residues long. Germline V lookup: CDR1 MNHEY, CDR2 SVGEGT.

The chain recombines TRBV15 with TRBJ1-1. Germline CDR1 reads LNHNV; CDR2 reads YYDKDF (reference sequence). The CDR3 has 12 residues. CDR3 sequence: CATSRRGTEAFF.

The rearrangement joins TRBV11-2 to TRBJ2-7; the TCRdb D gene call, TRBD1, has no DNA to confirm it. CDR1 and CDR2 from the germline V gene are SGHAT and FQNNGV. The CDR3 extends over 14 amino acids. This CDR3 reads CASSTGQGYVEQYF.

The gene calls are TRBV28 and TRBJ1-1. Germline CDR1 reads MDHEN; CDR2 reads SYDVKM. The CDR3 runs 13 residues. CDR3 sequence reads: CASSLARNTEAFF.

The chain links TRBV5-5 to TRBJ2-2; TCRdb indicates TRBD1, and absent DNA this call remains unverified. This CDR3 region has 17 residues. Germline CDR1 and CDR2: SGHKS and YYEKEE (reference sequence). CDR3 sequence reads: CASRLGAPRRFTGELFF. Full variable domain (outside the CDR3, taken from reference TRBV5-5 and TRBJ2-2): DAGVTQSPTHLIKTRGQQVTLRCSPISGHKSVSWYQQVLGQGPQFIFQYYEKEERGRGNFPDRFSARQFPNYSSELNVNALLLGDSALYLCASRLGAPRRFTGELFFGEGSRLTVL.

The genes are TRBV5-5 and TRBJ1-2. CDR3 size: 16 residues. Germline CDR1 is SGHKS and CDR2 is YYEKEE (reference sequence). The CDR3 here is CASSSPDTLANYGYTF.